The 15 T cell receptor beta chains below all came from one sample that was sequenced in a study of blood T cell repertoires in COVID-19 (dated by TCRdb to the early 2020s). The library was obtained by the immunoSEQ multiplex PCR assay. This is the immuneACCESS table as TCRdb keeps it, with only in-frame sequences that have V and J called. A part of the clones is gone; compared with another copy, unresolved V genes explain less than half, and the rest is unexplained. This sample has over 200,000 clones in its table, and about four fifths of those were observed once. The leading ten clones occupy around 4.4% of the sample. The sequencing input was peripheral blood. These receptors were collected from a man in his fifties with active or convalescent COVID-19.

The rearrangement joins TRBV6-4 to TRBJ1-6; D gene unclear. The CDR3 has 13 amino acids. V lost 3 bases and J lost 5, with 5 bases in between. Germline assignment: CDR1 MRHNA and CDR2 SNTAGT. The CDR3 protein is CASSERDNSPLHF. In nucleotides, the CDR3 is TGTGCCAGCAGTGAGAGAGATAATTCACCCCTCCACTTT.

The gene calls are TRBV7-7 and TRBJ2-1; 9 bases agree with TRBD1. Trimming at V came to 3 bases and at J to 5 bases, leaving 2 bases not matched to a gene. The CDR3 is 14 amino acids. Germline loops: CDR1 SSHAT, CDR2 FNYEAQ (reference sequence). The CDR3 here is CASSLDRGDNEQFF. DNA of the CDR3: TGTGCCAGCAGCTTGGACAGGGGCGACAATGAGCAGTTCTTC.

The CDR3 sequence: CASSLTPSTTNEKLFF. CDR3 sequence (DNA): TGTGCCAGCAGCCTTACACCCTCCACAACTAATGAAAAACTGTTTTTT. The V and J genes are TRBV7-9 and TRBJ1-4; D is undetermined. The V end was cut by 5 bases, the J end by 0 bases, with 13 bases between. This CDR3 region has 16 residues. Germline V CDR1 and CDR2: SEHNR, FQNEAQ (reference sequence).

J is TRBJ2-2 and V is TRBV5-4; D gene unclear. Germline values: CDR1 SGHNT, CDR2 YYREEE (reference sequence). The V end lost 5 bases, the J end lost 0 bases, and 11 bases lay between the germline ends. This CDR3 comprises 15 residues. The CDR3 here is CASRRGATNTGELFF. CDR3 in DNA: TGTGCCAGCAGGCGAGGCGCCACGAACACCGGGGAGCTGTTTTTT.

This chain's CDR3 is CASSEWRSGRIYEQYF. The CDR3 DNA follows: TGTGCCAGCAGTGAATGGAGAAGTGGCCGGATTTACGAGCAGTACTTC. The rearrangement joins TRBV6-1 to TRBJ2-7; D remains unclear. The CDR3 sequence is 16 residues long. Trimming took off 2 bases at V and 4 bases at J, with 18 bases between the two ends. Germline CDR1 and CDR2: MNHNS and SASEGT.

This clone was seen a single time. This rearrangement joins TRBV25-1 to TRBJ2-1, with 9 nucleotides matching TRBD2. CDR1 and CDR2 from the germline V gene are MGHDK and SYGVNS. V shed 1 base and J 8 bases; nucleotides not matched to a gene: 6. This CDR3 spans 15 amino acids. CDR3 amino acids: CASSESLAGHDEQFF. In DNA, the CDR3 is TGTGCCAGCAGTGAATCCCTAGCGGGGCACGATGAGCAGTTCTTC.

The chain has TRBV9 and TRBJ2-4; D gene uncertain. The CDR3 runs 15 residues. Germline lookup yields CDR1 SGDLS and CDR2 YYNGEE. Trimming removed 3 bases from V and 6 bases from J, with 16 bases in between. CDR3 region: CASSASLLGRNIQYF. The CDR3, as DNA: TGTGCCAGCAGCGCCTCACTGCTAGGTAGAAACATTCAGTACTTC. The variable domain in full, with the rest retrieved from reference TRBV9 and TRBJ2-4, is DSGVTQTPKHLITATGQRVTLRCSPRSGDLSVYWYQQSLDQGLQFLIQYYNGEERAKGNILERFSAQQFPDLHSELNLSSLELGDSALYFCASSASLLGRNIQYFGAGTRLSVL.

The chain recombines TRBV28 with TRBJ2-7; D uncertain. V was clipped by 5 bases and J by 2 bases, with 13 bases between them. Germline V gene sequence: CDR1 MDHEN, CDR2 SYDVKM. The CDR3 totals 14 residues. For the CDR3, the DNA is TGTGCCAGCAGTCCGTCTCAGGCCCCCTACGAGCAGTACTTC. Its protein product is CASSPSQAPYEQYF.

V gene TRBV5-4 combines with J gene TRBJ2-5, with 9 bases matching TRBD1. The V and J ends lost 5 bases and 5 bases, in that order; junction bases with no gene match: 7. This CDR3 has 14 amino acids. From germline, CDR1 is SGHNT and CDR2 YYREEE (reference sequence). The CDR3, as DNA: TGTGCCAGCAGATGGGACAGGGAGGGGGAGACCCAGTACTTC. Its protein is CASRWDREGETQYF.

The chain combines TRBV9 with TRBJ2-3; TRBD2 agrees at 8 bases. With 0 bases clipped from V and 5 bases from J, the junction kept 2 bases outside the gene matches. The CDR3 runs 14 residues. The germline V gene encodes CDR1 SGDLS and CDR2 YYNGEE. The CDR3 nucleotides are TGTGCCAGCAGCGTAGATAGCGGGGTAGATACGCAGTATTTT. Its protein is CASSVDSGVDTQYF.

The chain carries TRBV19 and TRBJ2-1; TRBD1 might be the D (6 bases). Germline V CDR1 and CDR2: LNHDA, SQIVND (reference sequence). Trimming took 6 bases from V and 5 from J, leaving 14 bases between them. The CDR3 contains 14 residues. Here the CDR3 reads CASRGGRLNNEQFF. The CDR3 bases are TGTGCCAGTAGAGGGGGAAGGCTGAACAATGAGCAGTTCTTC. Combining the CDR3 with reference TRBV19 and TRBJ2-1 gives the whole variable domain DGGITQSPKYLFRKEGQNVTLSCEQNLNHDAMYWYRQDPGQGLRLIYYSQIVNDFQKGDIAEGYSVSREKKESFPLTVTSAQKNPTAFYLCASRGGRLNNEQFFGPGTRLTVL.

The J gene is TRBJ2-1, the V gene TRBV19, with 7 bases lining up with TRBD2. The CDR3 is 15 amino acids. Germline V gives CDR1 LNHDA, CDR2 SQIVND (reference sequence). V dropped 3 bases and J dropped 0; count of bases not matched to a gene: 2. The CDR3 protein is CASSMGGSSYNEQFF. CDR3 nucleotide sequence: TGTGCCAGTAGTATGGGGGGGAGCTCCTACAATGAGCAGTTCTTC.

The genes are TRBV6-5 and TRBJ1-6; 7 nucleotides match TRBD1. This CDR3 comprises 15 residues. V was clipped by 1 base and J by 9 bases; unmatched bases: 6. The germline CDR1 and CDR2 sequences are MNHEY and SVGAGI. CDR3 in amino acids: CASSYFGTEVSPLHF. CDR3 bases: TGTGCCAGCAGTTACTTCGGGACAGAGGTTTCACCCCTCCACTTT.

This clone was recorded a few times. This chain links TRBV7-2 with TRBJ1-2, with D maybe TRBD1 (6 bases). The CDR3 sequence is 13 residues long. Germline V gene lookup returns CDR1 SGHTA and CDR2 FQGNSA. Trimming removed 5 bases at V and 4 bases at J, with 11 bases between. This chain's CDR3 is CASSKGQLYGYTF. Written as DNA, the CDR3 is TGTGCCAGCAGCAAAGGACAGCTCTATGGCTACACCTTC.

This chain joins TRBV9 and TRBJ2-1; TRBD1 is a possible D gene (7 bases). This CDR3 contains 16 residues. Between the trimmed V and J ends, which lost 6 bases and 0 bases, there was a span of 16 bases. From germline, CDR1 is SGDLS and CDR2 YYNGEE. The CDR3 sequence: CASTSGGLPSYNEQFF. The CDR3 coding sequence is TGTGCCAGCACCTCAGGGGGGCTCCCCTCCTACAATGAGCAGTTCTTC.